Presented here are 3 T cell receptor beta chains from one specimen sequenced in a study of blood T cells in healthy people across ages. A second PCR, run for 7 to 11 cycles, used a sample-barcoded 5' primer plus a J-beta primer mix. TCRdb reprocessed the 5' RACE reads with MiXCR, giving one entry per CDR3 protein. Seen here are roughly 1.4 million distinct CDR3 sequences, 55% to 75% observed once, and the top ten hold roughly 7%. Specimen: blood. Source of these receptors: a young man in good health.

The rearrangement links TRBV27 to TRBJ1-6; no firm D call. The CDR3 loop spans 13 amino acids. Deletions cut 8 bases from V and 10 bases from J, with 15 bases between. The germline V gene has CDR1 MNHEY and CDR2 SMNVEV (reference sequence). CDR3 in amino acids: CASGYAPSSPLHF. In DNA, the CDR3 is TGTGCCAGCGGCTACGCTCCGAGCTCACCCCTCCACTTT.

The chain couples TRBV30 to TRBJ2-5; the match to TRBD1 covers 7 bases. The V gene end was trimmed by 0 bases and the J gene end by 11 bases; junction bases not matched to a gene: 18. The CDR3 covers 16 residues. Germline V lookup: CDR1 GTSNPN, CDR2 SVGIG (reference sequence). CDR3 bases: TGTGCCTGGAGTGTAACCGGTCAGGGGGAGTGGAATGAGCAGTACTTC. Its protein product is CAWSVTGQGEWNEQYF.

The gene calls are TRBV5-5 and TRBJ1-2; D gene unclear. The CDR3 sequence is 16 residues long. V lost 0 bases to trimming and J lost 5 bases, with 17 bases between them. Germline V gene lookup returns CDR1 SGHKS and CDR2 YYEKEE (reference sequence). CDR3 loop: CASSLGSVLRLYGYTF. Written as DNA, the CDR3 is TGTGCCAGCAGCTTGGGTTCAGTCCTGAGACTTTATGGCTACACCTTC.